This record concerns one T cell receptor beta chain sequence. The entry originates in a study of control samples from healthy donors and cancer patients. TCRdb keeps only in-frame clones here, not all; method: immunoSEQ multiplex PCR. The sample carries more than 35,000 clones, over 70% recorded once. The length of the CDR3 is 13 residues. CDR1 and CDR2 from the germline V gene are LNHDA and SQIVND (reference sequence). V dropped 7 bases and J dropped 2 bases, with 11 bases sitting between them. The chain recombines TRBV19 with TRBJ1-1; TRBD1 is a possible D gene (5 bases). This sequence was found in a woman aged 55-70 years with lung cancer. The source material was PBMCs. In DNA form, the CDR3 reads TGTGCCAGTATGGGACGAAGCAACACTGAAGCTTTCTTT. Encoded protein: CASMGRSNTEAFF.